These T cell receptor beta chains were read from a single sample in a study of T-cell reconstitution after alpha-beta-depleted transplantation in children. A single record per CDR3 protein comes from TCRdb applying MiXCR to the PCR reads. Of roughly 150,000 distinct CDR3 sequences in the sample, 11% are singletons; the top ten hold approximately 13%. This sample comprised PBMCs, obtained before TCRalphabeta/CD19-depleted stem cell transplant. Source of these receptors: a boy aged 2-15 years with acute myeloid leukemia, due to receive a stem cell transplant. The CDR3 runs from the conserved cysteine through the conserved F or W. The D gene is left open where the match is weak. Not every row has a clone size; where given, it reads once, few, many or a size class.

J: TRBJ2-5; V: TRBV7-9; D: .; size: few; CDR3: CASGRVETQYF; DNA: TGTGCCAGTGGCAGGGTGGAGACCCAGTACTTC
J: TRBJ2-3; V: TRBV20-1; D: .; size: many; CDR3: CSARDLLAPTDTQYF; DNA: TGCAGTGCTAGAGACCTACTGGCGCCCACAGATACGCAGTATTTT
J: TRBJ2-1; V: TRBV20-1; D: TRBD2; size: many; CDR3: CSASRLAFYNEQFF; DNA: TGCAGTGCTAGCCGACTAGCGTTTTACAATGAGCAGTTCTTC
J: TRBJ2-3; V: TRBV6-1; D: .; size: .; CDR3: CASSEVTGGTDTQYF; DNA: TGTGCCAGCAGTGAAGTAACAGGAGGCACAGATACGCAGTATTTT
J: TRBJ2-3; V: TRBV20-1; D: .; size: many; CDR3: CSARAPGIDTQYF; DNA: TGCAGTGCTAGAGCCCCAGGGATAGATACGCAGTATTTT
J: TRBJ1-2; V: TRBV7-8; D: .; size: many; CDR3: CASSLTMIGSSYGYTF; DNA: TGTGCCAGCAGCTTAACAATGATCGGCAGTTCCTATGGCTACACCTTC
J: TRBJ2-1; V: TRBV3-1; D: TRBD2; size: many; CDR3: CASSPGTSGANEQFF; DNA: TGTGCCAGCAGCCCCGGGACTAGCGGGGCCAATGAGCAGTTCTTC
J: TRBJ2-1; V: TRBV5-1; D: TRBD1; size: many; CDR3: CASSLALDREVDEQFF; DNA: TGCGCCAGCAGCTTGGCCCTGGACAGGGAGGTCGATGAGCAGTTCTTC
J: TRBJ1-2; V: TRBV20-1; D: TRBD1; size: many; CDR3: CSATTGGRANYGYTF; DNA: TGCAGTGCTACGACAGGGGGCCGAGCTAACTATGGCTACACCTTC
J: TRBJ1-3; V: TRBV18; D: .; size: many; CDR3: CASSLADNSGNTIYF; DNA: TGTGCCAGCTCACTGGCGGATAACTCTGGAAACACCATATATTTT
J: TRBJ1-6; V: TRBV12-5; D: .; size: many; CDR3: CASKRDWSPLHF; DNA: TGTGCTAGCAAGAGGGACTGGTCACCCCTCCACTTT
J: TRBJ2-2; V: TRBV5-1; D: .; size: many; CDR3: CASTSLDGTGELFF; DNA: TGCGCCAGCACCTCTCTGGATGGCACCGGGGAGCTGTTTTTT
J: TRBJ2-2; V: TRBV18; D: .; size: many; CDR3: CASSSQGGELFF; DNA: TGTGCCAGCTCTTCACAGGGCGGGGAGCTGTTTTTT
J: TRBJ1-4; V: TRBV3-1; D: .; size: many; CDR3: CASSQVAQNEKLFF; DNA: TGTGCCAGCAGCCAAGTAGCACAGAACGAAAAACTGTTTTTT
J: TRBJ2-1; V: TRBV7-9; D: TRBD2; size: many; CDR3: CASSRGGSGGAVRNEQFF; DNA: TGTGCCAGCAGCCGCGGGGGTAGCGGGGGGGCAGTTCGCAATGAGCAGTTCTTC
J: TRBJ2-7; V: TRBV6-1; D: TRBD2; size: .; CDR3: CASSELSGRIYEQYF; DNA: TGTGCCAGCAGCGAGCTGAGCGGGAGAATCTACGAGCAGTACTTC
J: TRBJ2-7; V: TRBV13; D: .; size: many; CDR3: CASSGRGNEQYF; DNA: TGTGCCAGCAGCGGGCGGGGAAACGAGCAGTACTTC
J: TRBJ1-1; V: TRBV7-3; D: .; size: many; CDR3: CASSPNRGNTEAFF; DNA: TGTGCCAGCAGCCCCAACCGTGGGAACACTGAAGCTTTCTTT
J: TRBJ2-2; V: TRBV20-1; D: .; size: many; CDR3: CSAGSELYTGDLFF; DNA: TGCAGTGCCGGCAGCGAGCTATACACCGGGGATCTGTTTTTT
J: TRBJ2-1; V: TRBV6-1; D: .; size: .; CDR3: CASKQEIGYNEQFF; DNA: TGTGCCAGCAAACAAGAAATCGGGTACAATGAGCAGTTCTTC
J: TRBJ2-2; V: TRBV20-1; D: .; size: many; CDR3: CSARDSGKNTGELFF; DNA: TGCAGTGCTAGAGATTCGGGCAAGAACACCGGGGAGCTGTTTTTT
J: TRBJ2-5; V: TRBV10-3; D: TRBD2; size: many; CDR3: CAISEAGEETQYF; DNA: TGTGCCATCAGTGAAGCGGGGGAAGAGACCCAGTACTTC
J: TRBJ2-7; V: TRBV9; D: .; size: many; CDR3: CASSPGGLTYEQYF; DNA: TGTGCCAGCAGCCCCGGCGGGTTGACCTACGAGCAGTACTTC
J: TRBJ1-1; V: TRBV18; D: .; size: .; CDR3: CASSPWVEQKNTEAFF; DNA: TGTGCCAGCTCCCCCTGGGTTGAACAGAAGAACACTGAAGCTTTCTTT
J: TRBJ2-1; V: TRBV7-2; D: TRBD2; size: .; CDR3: CASSYGTSGNEQFF; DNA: TGTGCCAGCAGCTACGGGACTAGCGGCAATGAGCAGTTCTTC
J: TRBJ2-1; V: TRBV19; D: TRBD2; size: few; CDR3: CATEYWSGGSSYNEQFF; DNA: TGTGCCACCGAGTACTGGAGCGGGGGAAGCTCCTACAATGAGCAGTTCTTC
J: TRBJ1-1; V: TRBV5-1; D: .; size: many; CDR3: CASSLALGRRTEAFF; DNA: TGCGCCAGCAGCTTGGCCCTGGGTCGACGAACTGAAGCTTTCTTT
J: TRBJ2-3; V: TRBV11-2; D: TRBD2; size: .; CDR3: CASSPRTSGSPDTQYF; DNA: TGTGCCAGCAGCCCTCGGACTAGCGGGAGCCCAGATACGCAGTATTTT
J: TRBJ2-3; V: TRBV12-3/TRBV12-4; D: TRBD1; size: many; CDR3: CASSLGRGTDTQYF; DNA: TGTGCCAGCAGTTTGGGCAGGGGGACCGATACGCAGTATTTT
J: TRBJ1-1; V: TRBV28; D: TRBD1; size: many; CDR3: CASIETGGTEAFF; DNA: TGTGCCAGCATTGAGACAGGGGGCACTGAAGCTTTCTTT
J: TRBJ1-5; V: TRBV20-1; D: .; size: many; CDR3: CSARDIRREGQPQHF; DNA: TGCAGTGCTAGAGATATCCGCAGGGAGGGTCAGCCCCAGCATTTT
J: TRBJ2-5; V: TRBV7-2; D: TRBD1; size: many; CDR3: CASSLAASGTGGQETQYF; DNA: TGTGCCAGCAGCTTAGCCGCCTCCGGGACAGGGGGCCAAGAGACCCAGTACTTC
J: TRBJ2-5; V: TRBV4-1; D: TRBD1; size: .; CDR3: CASSLPGQGNQETQYF; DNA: TGCGCCAGCAGCCTCCCGGGACAGGGGAATCAAGAGACCCAGTACTTC
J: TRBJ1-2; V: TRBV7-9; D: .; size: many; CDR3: CASSSLWTNYGYTF; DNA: TGTGCCAGCAGCTCGCTATGGACTAACTATGGCTACACCTTC
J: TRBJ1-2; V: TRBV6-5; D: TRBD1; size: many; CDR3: CASSRGQGDGYTF; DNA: TGTGCCAGCAGCCGCGGACAGGGAGATGGCTACACCTTC
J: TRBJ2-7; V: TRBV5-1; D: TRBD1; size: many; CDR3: CASSKGTAPSYEQYF; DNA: TGCGCCAGCAGCAAGGGGACAGCACCTTCCTACGAGCAGTACTTC
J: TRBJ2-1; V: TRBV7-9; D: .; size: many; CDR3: CASSLAGAALSYNEQFF; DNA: TGTGCCAGCAGCTTAGCCGGGGCCGCACTCTCATACAATGAGCAGTTCTTC
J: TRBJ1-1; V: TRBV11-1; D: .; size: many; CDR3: CASPRGPTDTGNTEAFF; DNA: TGTGCCAGCCCGCGGGGGCCGACCGATACCGGGAACACTGAAGCTTTCTTT
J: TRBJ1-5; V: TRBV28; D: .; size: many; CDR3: CASSFRQNYQPQHF; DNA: TGTGCCAGCAGTTTCCGGCAGAACTATCAGCCCCAGCATTTT
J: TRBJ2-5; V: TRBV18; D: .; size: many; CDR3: CASSQSEYQETQYF; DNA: TGTGCCAGCTCACAGAGCGAGTACCAAGAGACCCAGTACTTC